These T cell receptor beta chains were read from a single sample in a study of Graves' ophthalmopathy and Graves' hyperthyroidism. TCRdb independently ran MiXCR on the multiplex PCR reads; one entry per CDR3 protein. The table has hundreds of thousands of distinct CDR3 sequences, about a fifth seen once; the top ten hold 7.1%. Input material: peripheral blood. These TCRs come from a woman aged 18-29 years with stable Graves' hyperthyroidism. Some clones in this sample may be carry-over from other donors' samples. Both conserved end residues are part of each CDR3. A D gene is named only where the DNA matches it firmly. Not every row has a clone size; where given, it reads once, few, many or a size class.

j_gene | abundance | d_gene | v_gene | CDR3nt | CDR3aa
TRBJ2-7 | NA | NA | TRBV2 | TGTGCCAGCAGTGAGGCCAACCGAGAGCAGTACTTC | CASSEANREQYF
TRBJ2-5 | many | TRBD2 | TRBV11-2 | TGTGCCAGCAGCCCGCGGACTAGCGGGGGACCGGACGGGACCCAGTACTTC | CASSPRTSGGPDGTQYF
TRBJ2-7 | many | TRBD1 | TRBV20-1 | TGCAGTGCTAGAGGGGACAGCTCCTACGAGCAGTACTTC | CSARGDSSYEQYF
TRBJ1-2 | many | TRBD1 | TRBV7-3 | TGTGCCAGCAGCTTAACGCCAGGGGGGAGCTATGGCTACACCTTC | CASSLTPGGSYGYTF
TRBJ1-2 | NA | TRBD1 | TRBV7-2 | TGTGCCAGCAGCTACAACAGGGGAGGCTACACCTTC | CASSYNRGGYTF
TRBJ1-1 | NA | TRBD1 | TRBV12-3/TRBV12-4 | TGTGCCAGCAGCTACCCGCCCATGGGGACAGGGGACACTGAAGCTTTCTTT | CASSYPPMGTGDTEAFF
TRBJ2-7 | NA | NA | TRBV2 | TGTGCCAGCAGGGAGACAGGTTCCGCCTACGAGCAGTACTTC | CASRETGSAYEQYF
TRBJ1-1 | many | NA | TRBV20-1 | TGCAGTGCTAGACGGGGAGACAGGACCACTGAAGCTTTCTTT | CSARRGDRTTEAFF
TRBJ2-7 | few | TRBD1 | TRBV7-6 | TGTGCCAGCAGCTCTGACACAGGGGGCGAGCAGTACTTC | CASSSDTGGEQYF
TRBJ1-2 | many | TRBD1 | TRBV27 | TGTGCCAGCAGTTTTCGAGGGGGCTATACCCCTAACTATGGCTACACCTTC | CASSFRGGYTPNYGYTF
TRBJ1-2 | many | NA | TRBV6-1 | TGTGCCAGCGCCACCGGGGGAGGCTATGGCTACACCTTC | CASATGGGYGYTF
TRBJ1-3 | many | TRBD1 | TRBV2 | TGTGCCAGCAGCGGCCGGGACAGGGCGCACACCATATATTTT | CASSGRDRAHTIYF
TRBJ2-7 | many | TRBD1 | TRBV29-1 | TGCAGCGTTGAAGCCTCCCAGGGGGCTCGGGAGCAGTACTTC | CSVEASQGAREQYF
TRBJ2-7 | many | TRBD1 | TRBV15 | TGTGCCACCAGCAGAGTCCTCGGGACAGGGGGCTACGAGCAGTACTTC | CATSRVLGTGGYEQYF
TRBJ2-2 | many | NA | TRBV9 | TGTGCCAGCAGCGTAGATCCGGGGACCCTTTCGGTCGGGGAGCTGTTTTTT | CASSVDPGTLSVGELFF
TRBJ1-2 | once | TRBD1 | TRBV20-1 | TGCAGTGCAGAGGGACAGGAGAACTATGGCTACACCTTC | CSAEGQENYGYTF
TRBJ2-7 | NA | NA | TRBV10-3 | TGTGCCATCGGGGTAGGCAGCGGATACGAGCAGTACTTC | CAIGVGSGYEQYF
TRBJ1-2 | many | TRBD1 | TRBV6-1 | TGTGCCAGCAGTGGCCCAGGGGGTAACTATGGCTACACCTTC | CASSGPGGNYGYTF
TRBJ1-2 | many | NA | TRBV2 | TGTGCCAGCAGTCGCCGGGACTTTTGGGGCTATGGCTACACCTTC | CASSRRDFWGYGYTF
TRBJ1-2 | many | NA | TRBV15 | TGTGCCACCAGCAGTTTCCGGGCTCTCACCTTC | CATSSFRALTF
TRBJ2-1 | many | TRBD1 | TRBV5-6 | TGTGCCAGCAGCTCCTGGGACAGGGGCGACAATGAGCAGTTCTTC | CASSSWDRGDNEQFF
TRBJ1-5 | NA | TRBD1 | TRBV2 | TGTGCCAGTAGCAGCGGACAGGGCCGGTTCGGTCAGCCCCAGCATTTT | CASSSGQGRFGQPQHF